What follows is one T cell receptor (beta chain) and its context. The antigen is undetermined. Relative to the germline gene, one junction end is altered; a read error may explain this. Amplified material comprised TCR beta CDR3 regions derived from RNA transcripts. Following a first-round RT-PCR that used HTBI primers, a second-round multiplex PCR was carried out. TCRdb ran MiXCR on the multiplex PCR reads and lists one entry per CDR3 protein. The sample contains approximately 1.2 million distinct CDR3 sequences, roughly two fifths of which appear only once. The entry originates in a study of Graves' ophthalmopathy and Graves' hyperthyroidism. The study, taken as a whole, reports: Blood samples also showed most expanded thyroid clonotypes exceeding 0.001 frequency.

The length of the CDR3 is 14 residues. From germline, CDR1 is ENHRY and CDR2 SYGVKD. This rearrangement joins TRBV10-3 to TRBJ1-5; perhaps TRBD1 as D (5 bases). Sample: peripheral blood or thyroid tissue (not recorded which). This receptor was identified in an adult man with Graves' hyperthyroidism. CDR3 protein: CASSFVGENQPQHF. CDR3 DNA sequence: TGTGCCAGCAGTTTCGTAGGGGAGAATCAGCCCCAGCATTTT.